The 11 T cell receptor beta chains presented below share a single source sample, sequenced in a study of CD8+CD57+ T cells in acquired aplastic anemia. Template material for TCR beta VDJ and CDR3 profiling consisted of genomic DNA. MiXCR, run by TCRdb on the reads, gives a single entry per CDR3 protein. Of around 430,000 distinct CDR3 sequences listed, around 30% are singletons. Sequencing was done on patients that had shown CD8+CD57+ cell expansion by flow cytometry. Sequencing input: sorted CD4+, CD8+, or CD8+CD57+ T cells (not recorded which) from PBMCs. The source of these receptors is a human donor with aplastic anemia.

This chain links TRBV5-1 with TRBJ2-1; 10 bases map to TRBD2. CDR3 length equals 16 residues. Germline V gives CDR1 SGHRS, CDR2 YFSETQ. J was trimmed by 5 bases and V by 0 bases; bases with no gene match: 5. Here the CDR3 reads CASSLASGRGHNEQFF. In DNA, the CDR3 is TGCGCCAGCAGCTTGGCTAGCGGGAGAGGCCACAATGAGCAGTTCTTC.

The chain carries TRBV2 and TRBJ1-2; the match to TRBD1 covers 7 bases. The CDR3 length is 17 residues. Losses at the gene ends were 6 bases for V and 2 bases for J; bases not matched to a gene: 15. Germline CDR1 reads SNHLY; CDR2 reads FYNNEI. The DNA for the CDR3 is TGTGCCAGCAGCCAACAATCAAGTAAGACAGGGAACTATGGCTACACCTTC. Protein product: CASSQQSSKTGNYGYTF.

To note about this clonotype: A much larger clone differs by one base, so this may be a read error. The CDR3 nucleotides read TGTGCCATCAGTGAGTCGGATACCTACCACGAGCAGTACTTC. Translation gives CAISESDTYHEQYF. The chain recombines TRBV10-3 with TRBJ2-7; D gene uncertain. Deletions cut 0 bases from V and 5 bases from J, with 11 bases between. CDR1 is ENHRY, CDR2 SYGVKD, per germline. CDR3 length: 14 residues.

About this clonotype itself: The junction departs from the called germline gene at one end, perhaps through a read error. The gene calls are TRBV12-3 or TRBV12-4 and TRBJ2-1; D tentatively fits TRBD1 or TRBD2 (6 bases each). CDR3 length equals 13 residues. CDR3 DNA: TGTGCCAGCAGTTTAGCGGGGGGCAATGGGCAGTTCTTC. Translation gives CASSLAGGNGQFF.

As regards this clonotype: This may stem from a read error, because a much larger clone lies one nucleotide away. Because it lacks the conserved phenylalanine or tryptophan at the end, this CDR3 is likely a read error. The V call is TRBV7-2, the J call TRBJ1-2, with 7 nucleotides matching TRBD1. J lost 4 bases, V lost 3 bases, and 8 bases had no gene match. This CDR3 comprises 15 residues. Germline V gives CDR1 SGHTA, CDR2 FQGNSA. The CDR3 loop reads CASSFNRGQGYGYTL. The CDR3 bases are TGTGCCAGCAGCTTTAACAGGGGCCAGGGCTATGGCTACACCCTC.

CDR3 sequence reads: CASSLQGLSTDTQYF. The CDR3 region has the DNA TGTGCCAGCAGTCTACAGGGTCTCAGCACAGATACGCAGTATTTT. This chain connects TRBV27 to TRBJ2-3, with a weak D call TRBD1 (6 bases). The CDR3 spans 15 residues. V was pared by 5 bases and J by 0 bases, with 12 bases between. The germline V gene has CDR1 MNHEY and CDR2 SMNVEV (reference sequence).

This clonotype showed up many times. In nucleotides, the CDR3 is TGCGCCAGCAGTGCCAGGGGGCAAAGCTACGAGCAGTACTTC. This encodes CASSARGQSYEQYF. The genes are TRBV10-2 and TRBJ2-7; 8 positions agree with TRBD1. CDR1 is WSHSY, CDR2 SAAADI, per germline. The CDR3 totals 14 residues. V trimming: 4 bases; J trimming: 3 bases; junction bases outside the gene matches: 5.

This clonotype was detected once. J is TRBJ1-4 and V is TRBV20-1; no clear D gene. The CDR3 spans 14 residues. CDR1 is DFQATT and CDR2 is SNEGSKA in the germline V gene (reference sequence). Trimming took 3 bases from V and 8 from J, leaving 16 bases between them. Here the CDR3 reads CSARIESRAEKLFF. As DNA, the CDR3 is TGCAGTGCTAGGATCGAGAGCCGCGCGGAAAAACTGTTTTTT.

This clonotype has just one count. This sequence joins TRBV25-1 and TRBJ2-5, with D maybe TRBD1 (5 bases). The V end lost 3 bases, the J end lost 5 bases, and 10 bases lay between the germline ends. CDR1 is MGHDK and CDR2 is SYGVNS in the germline V gene. The CDR3 runs 13 residues. CDR3 amino acids: CASSDAGKETQYF. Here the CDR3 DNA reads TGTGCCAGCAGTGATGCAGGGAAGGAGACCCAGTACTTC. The full variable domain, its missing parts supplied by reference TRBV25-1 and TRBJ2-5, is EADIYQTPRYLVIGTGKKITLECSQTMGHDKMYWYQQDPGMELHLIHYSYGVNSTEKGDLSSESTVSRIRTEHFPLTLESARPSHTSQYLCASSDAGKETQYFGPGTRLLVL.

This clonotype was detected a few times. The chain has TRBV7-9 and TRBJ2-7; tentatively, D is TRBD1 (7 bases). Trimming removed 5 bases from V and 1 base from J, with 15 bases in between. The CDR3 loop spans 15 amino acids. Germline CDR1 reads SEHNR; CDR2 reads FQNEAQ (reference sequence). The CDR3 sequence is CASSRQGGDSYEQYF. CDR3 in DNA: TGTGCCAGCAGCCGACAGGGAGGTGATTCCTACGAGCAGTACTTC.

This clonotype was seen ten or more times. This rearrangement joins TRBV24-1 to TRBJ1-2; the D is unclear. The germline gives CDR1 KGHDR, CDR2 SFDVKD. The V end lost 6 bases, the J end lost 8 bases, and 15 bases lay between the germline ends. The CDR3 totals 13 residues. In nucleotides, the CDR3 is TGTGCCACCAGTCCGGGGATCGGGTACGGCTACACCTTC. Translated, it gives CATSPGIGYGYTF.